This passage covers 15 T cell receptor beta chains from one sample sequenced in a study of regulatory T cells in long-lasting Graves disease (dated by TCRdb to the early 2020s). The meaning of the sample's time point label: newly diagnosed GD, antithyroid drugs for less than 3 months. For both TCR sequencing and RNA sequencing, RNA was extracted from PBMCs in TRIzol. The library was prepared using multiplex PCR. The reads were generated on an Illumina HiSeq 4000. TCR beta libraries were built with iRepertoire HTBI primers and Arm-PCR amplification of CDR3 regions. TCRdb reworked the public reads: Q25 trimming with fastp, MiXCR clone assembly, productive beta chains retained. Rows matching on CDR3 protein sequence are summarized as one entry with the most common DNA and genes. For this sample there are 440,000 or so distinct CDR3 sequences; about 15% appear just once. Of the sample, about 10% is held by the ten largest clones.

These same records also appear under a second study, on T cells in Graves' hyperthyroidism and ophthalmopathy.

This material consisted of peripheral blood mononuclear cells (PBMCs), taken at new diagnosis, from a patient treated with antithyroid drugs. These receptors all come from a woman aged 25 to 39 with Graves disease. Donor details come from another sample of the same person, matched by shared clones.

Concerning this clonotype itself: With a much larger clone just one base away, this may be a read error. The chain combines TRBV3-1 with TRBJ2-2; TRBD2 is a possible D gene (6 bases). This CDR3 comprises 21 residues. Germline V gene lookup returns CDR1 LGHDT and CDR2 YNNKEL (reference sequence). CDR3 nucleotide sequence: TGTGCCAGCAGCCACATGGGAGGCAGTCTTACTATAAACTTGAACACCGGGGAGCGGTTTTTT. It codes for CASSHMGGSLTINLNTGERFF.

The chain combines TRBV20-1 with TRBJ2-7, with TRBD1 matching 9 bases. Germline CDR1 is DFQATT and CDR2 is SNEGSKA (reference sequence). CDR3 length: 13 residues. V shed 5 bases and J 5 bases; nucleotides not matched to a gene: 7. CDR3 amino acids: CSAADRGIDEQYF. In DNA, the CDR3 is TGCAGTGCTGCGGACAGGGGAATTGACGAGCAGTACTTC.

This clonotype was seen only a few times. This chain uses TRBV5-5 with TRBJ2-5, with a tentative D call TRBD1 (6 bases). V shed 3 bases and J shed 3 bases, with 12 bases lying between them. From germline, CDR1 is SGHKS and CDR2 YYEKEE (reference sequence). The CDR3 sequence is 14 residues long. The CDR3 DNA reads as TGTGCCAGCAGCTGGGCCCCAGGGGAAGAGACCCAGTACTTC. This translates into CASSWAPGEETQYF.

The J gene is TRBJ1-1, the V gene TRBV19; D may be TRBD1 (5 bases). CDR3 length: 13 residues. With 9 bases removed from V and 4 bases from J, the gap between germline ends came to 15 bases. Per the germline V gene, CDR1 is LNHDA and CDR2 is SQIVND (reference sequence). CDR3 bases: TGTGCCAGCAGGGACTGGAAAGTCACTGAAGCTTTCTTT. Protein: CASRDWKVTEAFF.

This clonotype was seen at least ten times. CDR3 residues: CASSGRVGELFF. DNA of the CDR3: TGCGCCAGCAGCGGCCGCGTCGGGGAGCTGTTTTTT. The V gene is TRBV4-3, the J gene TRBJ2-2; no clear D gene. Germline V lookup: CDR1 LGHNA, CDR2 YSLEER. The CDR3 is 12 amino acids. V lost 5 bases to trimming and J lost 7 bases, with 8 bases between them.

This clonotype was detected many times. V gene TRBV11-2 combines with J gene TRBJ2-7, with D maybe TRBD2 (5 bases). This CDR3 region has 15 residues. The V gene's germline CDR1 is SGHAT and CDR2 FQNNGV. With 5 bases removed from V and 9 bases from J, the gap between germline ends came to 23 bases. The CDR3 DNA reads TGTGCCAGCAGCAGTAGGGTGGGCACCACCGGGGTGCAGTACTTC. Amino acids: CASSSRVGTTGVQYF.

With regard to this clonotype: Germline and junction disagree at one end, which may indicate a read error. The gene calls are TRBV29-1 and TRBJ2-3; no reliable D call. The tail of the sequence fits TRBJ1-1 better, so the J call may be wrong. This CDR3 has 10 residues. CDR1 and CDR2 (germline): SQVTM, ANQGSEA. CDR3 amino acids: CSVWRTGAFF. The CDR3 nucleotides are TGCAGCGTCTGGAGGACTGGAGCTTTCTTT.

J is TRBJ2-7 and V is TRBV2; D may match TRBD1 or TRBD2 (5 bases each). Trimming shortened V by 6 bases and J by 3 bases, and 15 bases separated the two germline ends. CDR1 SNHLY and CDR2 FYNNEI come from the germline V gene. There are 14 residues in the CDR3. CDR3 amino acids: CASRGRAGNYEQYF. For the CDR3, the DNA is TGTGCCAGCAGGGGCAGGGCCGGGAACTACGAGCAGTACTTC.

This clonotype was counted many times. The rearrangement links TRBV18 to TRBJ1-5; D might be TRBD1 (6 bases). V lost 5 bases to trimming and J lost 9 bases, with 14 bases between them. Germline V gives CDR1 KGHSH, CDR2 LQKENI. The CDR3 extends over 13 amino acids. CDR3 in DNA: TGTGCCAGCTCATCCAGCGGGACAAGGCCCCAGCATTTT. Protein sequence: CASSSSGTRPQHF.

Many counts were recorded for this clonotype. V is TRBV27 and J is TRBJ2-5, with a tentative D call TRBD2 (6 bases). The CDR3 contains 14 residues. CDR1 MNHEY and CDR2 SMNVEV come from the germline V gene (reference sequence). The V and J ends lost 6 bases and 2 bases respectively, with 13 bases between them. This CDR3 is CASSTGGLQETQYF. CDR3 DNA: TGTGCCAGCAGCACTGGGGGGTTACAAGAGACCCAGTACTTC.

The V gene is TRBV20-1, the J gene TRBJ2-2, with a possible D match to TRBD2 (5 bases). V was trimmed by 2 bases and J by 5 bases, leaving 15 bases between them. The CDR3 runs to 15 residues. The germline V gene encodes CDR1 DFQATT and CDR2 SNEGSKA (reference sequence). This CDR3 is CSARNRLAYTGELFF. The CDR3 bases are TGCAGTGCTAGAAACCGGCTAGCATATACCGGGGAGCTGTTTTTT.

Here the CDR3 DNA reads TGTGCCAGCAGTGGACACTCTGGGGCCAACGTCCTGACTTTC. Its protein product is CASSGHSGANVLTF. The rearrangement links TRBV6-4 to TRBJ2-6; D unclear. Trimming took 4 bases from V and 0 from J, leaving 4 bases between them. This CDR3 contains 14 residues. Germline CDR1 MRHNA, CDR2 SNTAGT.

At least ten counts were recorded for this clonotype. The genes are TRBV10-1 and TRBJ2-3, with a weak D call TRBD2 (6 bases). CDR1 is WNHNN, CDR2 SYGVQD, per germline (reference sequence). V shed 0 bases and J shed 0 bases, with 19 bases lying between them. This CDR3 spans 19 amino acids. CDR3 loop: CASSESRATGLSSTDTQYF. CDR3 nucleotide sequence: TGCGCCAGCAGTGAGTCGAGAGCCACAGGACTATCAAGCACAGATACGCAGTATTTT.

This clonotype was seen a few times. V is TRBV19 and J is TRBJ2-7; no definite D call. The CDR3 is made up of 14 amino acids. Germline assignment: CDR1 LNHDA and CDR2 SQIVND (reference sequence). With 3 bases removed from V and 1 base from J, the gap between germline ends came to 10 bases. CDR3 loop: CASSIRSTSYEQYF. In nucleotides, the CDR3 is TGTGCCAGTAGTATCCGAAGTACATCCTACGAGCAGTACTTC. The full variable domain, in which reference TRBV19 and TRBJ2-7 provide the parts outside the CDR3, is DGGITQSPKYLFRKEGQNVTLSCEQNLNHDAMYWYRQDPGQGLRLIYYSQIVNDFQKGDIAEGYSVSREKKESFPLTVTSAQKNPTAFYLCASSIRSTSYEQYFGPGTRLTVT.

The J gene is TRBJ2-2, the V gene TRBV7-8; 13 positions agree with TRBD2. V lost 6 bases and J lost 7; bases outside the gene matches: 8. The CDR3 extends over 16 amino acids. The germline V gene has CDR1 SGHVS and CDR2 FQNEAQ. The CDR3 DNA reads as TGTGCCAGCAGACGGACTAGCGGGAGAGTTGGCGGGGAGCTGTTTTTT. This gives the protein CASRRTSGRVGGELFF.